This T cell receptor (beta chain) was captured by sequencing in a study of T cell clonality in common variable immunodeficiency (dated by TCRdb to about 2015). Findings and caveats that apply to the study as a whole: TCRbeta clonality was higher in CVID subjects than in healthy controls (t-test p = 0.018), and the increase was most characteristic of about a third of subjects. Reportedly, TCRbeta sequences from CVID had fewer deletions and N-nucleotide insertions, and highly modified clones with 13 or more V deletions were absent from CVID. It was noted by the authors that sequencing of the repertoires of T cell subpopulations would be needed to clarify the cause of the increased clonality in CVID. Correlations between repertoire features and clinical complications were limited by patient heterogeneity within the CVID cohort. CVID subjects shared fewer TCRbeta clones with each other than healthy controls did (p < 0.0001). Even though DNA input was equal, the average per sample came to 80,000 to 100,000 unique sequences for controls compared with around 32,000 for CVID samples.

The CDR3, cysteine through phenylalanine, is 13 amino acids long. The DNA shown is the part of the CDR3 that was read: 30 bases, in frame from base 1. The germline V gene specifies KGHSH as CDR1 and LQKENI as CDR2. V loses 6 bases, J loses 2 bases, and the germline ends lie 10 bases apart. This clone was seen repeatedly, ten times or more. The antigen it recognizes is unknown. The CDR3 end lies 3 residues beyond the end of the read and is filled in from the germline J gene. Predominantly Caucasian heritage was noted among both the CVID patients and the healthy controls. From each donor, roughly 4.5 to 8 ml of heparinized peripheral whole blood was collected. TCRbeta CDR3 repertoires were sequenced from genomic DNA of adults with common variable immune deficiency (CVID) and healthy adult controls. The control group comprised 22 healthy adult volunteers, about 12 female and approximately ten male, aged roughly 20 to 75 years with a mean age of approximately 35. Diluted blood was density-centrifuged over Hypaque 1077 or Ficoll-Paque to isolate peripheral blood mononuclear cells. Genomic DNA was obtained from unsorted mononuclear cells through either Qiagen column purification or a centrifugation-based method.

For sequencing input, CVID and control samples contributed equivalent amounts of genomic DNA. For every sample, a 60 bp segment covering the rearranged TCRbeta CDR3 region was amplified and then sequenced. TCRbeta amplification used the immunoSEQ assay, a bias-corrected multiplex PCR with high-throughput sequencing. Turning to the authors' computational methods: Every unique nucleotide sequence counted as a clone and was annotated with V, D and J genes, copy number and frequency. Sequences were labeled productive if in frame, and non-productive if out of frame or containing stop codons. As previously described, clonality was calculated on the basis of Shannon's entropy. Mean CDR3 Kyte-Doolittle hydropathy was derived from the predicted amino acid sequences of productive clones. Hierarchical clustering of scaled V gene usage was performed with the R hclust function using Manhattan distance and complete linkage. Sharing of clones by CDR3 amino acid sequence was evaluated through resampling of 12 repertoires per group over 100 rounds. The repertoires were searched for fewer than 75 published EBV-specific TCRbeta sequences and some 250 published CMV-specific TCRbeta sequences. Two CVID samples that yielded fewer than 10,000 sequences were excluded from the analysis, so 42 CVID repertoires were retained. The clones in this table, taken by TCRdb from immuneACCESS, are in-frame only. Not every clone is retained; where verified, under half of the shortfall comes from an unresolved V gene, and the cause of the rest is unknown. V, J and clone size are those of that table, while D and trimming were read from the DNA. With 40,000 to 45,000 clones recorded, this sample contains no clone counted only once. About 3% of the sample is in the top ten clones.

The sequenced material came from peripheral blood mononuclear cells. The clonotype comes from a person aged 18-70 years in good health. This sequence uses TRBV18 and TRBJ2-5; there is no confident call for the D gene. The CDR3 bases that were read are TGTGCCAGCTCCCGCACGGGTCAAGAGACC. Translated, this is CASSRTGQET. The CDR3 in full is CASSRTGQETQYF.